Listed below are T cell receptor beta chains from one sample, sequenced in a study of blood T cell repertoires in COVID-19. The protocol was immunoSEQ multiplex PCR, while the TCRdb copy is restricted to in-frame clones and leaves out a portion. The data contain about 25,000 clones, approximately 89% of them singletons. Sequencing was done on a sample of peripheral blood. The receptor source for this set is a man in his fifties with active COVID-19. The CDR3 runs from the conserved cysteine through the conserved F or W. Fields, in order: clone size, D gene, V gene, J gene, CDR3 DNA, CDR3 protein. D genes are given only for firm matches. Some rows have no size entry. The others give once, few or many, or a class for an expanded clone.

>few|TRBD1|TRBV4-1|TRBJ1-5
TGCGCCAGCAGCCAAGAATACTTCAGGGGGAGGAATCAGCCCCAGCATTTT
CASSQEYFRGRNQPQHF
>-|-|TRBV12-3/TRBV12-4|TRBJ1-2
TGTGCCAGCAGTTCAGGGGATTACTATGGCTACACCTTC
CASSSGDYYGYTF
>-|TRBD2|TRBV12-3/TRBV12-4|TRBJ2-1
TGTGCCAGCAGCTTCGTAGCGGGAGATTGTTTCTTC
CASSFVAGDCFF
>-|TRBD2|TRBV4-3|TRBJ2-2
TGCGCCAGCAGCCCGGGGGGGGACACCGGGGAGCTGTTTTTT
CASSPGGDTGELFF
>-|-|TRBV19|TRBJ2-7
TGTGCCACCAGAATCACAGGGTCAACCTACGAGCAGTACTTC
CATRITGSTYEQYF
>-|-|TRBV7-2|TRBJ1-3
TGTGCCAGCAGCTTAGCCTCCCGGTTCTCTGGAAACACCATATATTTT
CASSLASRFSGNTIYF
>-|TRBD1|TRBV7-2|TRBJ2-7
TGTGCCAGCAGCCCAAACGGGCGGGGGACAGGGCAGGGCGAGCAGTACTTC
CASSPNGRGTGQGEQYF
>-|TRBD2|TRBV24-1|TRBJ2-3
TGTGCCACCAGTGATTTGGTGGGGGGGGTCACAGATACGCAGTATTTT
CATSDLVGGVTDTQYF
>-|-|TRBV5-6|TRBJ2-7
TGTGCCAGCAGCTTGCCAGGGGGGAATAACGAGCAGTACTTC
CASSLPGGNNEQYF
>-|-|TRBV19|TRBJ2-6
TGTGCCAGTAGTATTTTCGTCTCTGGGGCCAACGTCCTGACTTTC
CASSIFVSGANVLTF
>-|-|TRBV12-3/TRBV12-4|TRBJ2-3
TGTGCCAGCACCGACCGGGGCACAGATACGCAGTATTTT
CASTDRGTDTQYF
>-|-|TRBV10-3|TRBJ2-1
TGTGCCATCAGTGAGCGGGCGGGAAGGAGCTCCTACAATGAGCAGTTCTTC
CAISERAGRSSYNEQFF
>-|TRBD1|TRBV7-2|TRBJ1-4
TGTGCCAGCAGCAGACACGGGACAGGTGGACTAGAAAAACTGTTTTTT
CASSRHGTGGLEKLFF
>-|TRBD1|TRBV14|TRBJ1-1
TGTGCCAGCAGCCCGGACAGGGAGGACACTGAAGCTTTCTTT
CASSPDREDTEAFF
>-|TRBD1|TRBV7-3|TRBJ1-1
TGTGCCAGCAGCCCTGGAGGGGACAGGAACACTGAAGCTTTCTTT
CASSPGGDRNTEAFF
>-|TRBD2|TRBV29-1|TRBJ2-3
TGCAGCTCCGTGGGGAAAGCGGGAGGGCCGGGAGATACGCAGTATTTT
CSSVGKAGGPGDTQYF
>-|-|TRBV5-4|TRBJ1-1
TGTGCCAGCAGCTTGGGTCTGGGCCGTGAAGCTTTCTTT
CASSLGLGREAFF
>-|-|TRBV2|TRBJ1-5
TGTGCCAGCAGTGAGACAACCAACAATCAGCCCCAGCATTTT
CASSETTNNQPQHF
>once|TRBD1|TRBV30|TRBJ1-2
TGTGCCTGGAGCTCGGGACAGGGAAGAGGCTACACCTTC
CAWSSGQGRGYTF
>-|TRBD1|TRBV6-4|TRBJ2-5
TGTGCCAGCAGTGACTCGGTAGGGGGCGGGGAGACCCAGTACTTC
CASSDSVGGGETQYF
>-|-|TRBV2|TRBJ1-2
TGTGCCAGCAGTGAATTATACAGGACCTCCGATGGCTACACCTTC
CASSELYRTSDGYTF
>-|TRBD1|TRBV28|TRBJ1-2
TGTGCCAGCAGTGGGACAGTAAACTATGGCTACACCTTC
CASSGTVNYGYTF
>once|TRBD2|TRBV6-6|TRBJ2-7
TGTGCCAGCAGTTACTCGACCCTAGCGGAAGGCTACGAGCAGTACTTC
CASSYSTLAEGYEQYF
>-|-|TRBV19|TRBJ2-5
TGTGCCAGTAGTGGGTTACAGGGACAAGAGACCCAGTACTTC
CASSGLQGQETQYF
>-|-|TRBV13|TRBJ1-4
TGTGCCAGCACCAGAACAGGACGGAGTGAAAAACTGTTTTTT
CASTRTGRSEKLFF
>-|TRBD1|TRBV5-1|TRBJ1-5
TGCGCCAGCAGCCGGACAGGATCGAATCAGCCCCAGCATTTT
CASSRTGSNQPQHF
>-|TRBD2|TRBV5-1|TRBJ2-1
TGCGCCAGCAGACCTATAGCGGGGAGCTCCTACAATGAGCAGTTCTTC
CASRPIAGSSYNEQFF
>-|TRBD1|TRBV7-2|TRBJ2-7
TGTGCCAGCAGCTTGACAGGGGGCTACGAGCAGTACTTC
CASSLTGGYEQYF
>-|TRBD1|TRBV28|TRBJ2-7
TGTGCCAGCAGTCGGACAGGGATACTCTACGAGCAGTACTTC
CASSRTGILYEQYF
>-|-|TRBV5-1|TRBJ2-1
TGCGCCAGCAGCTTCGGCCTGGCGGGATACAATGAGCAGTTCTTC
CASSFGLAGYNEQFF
>few|TRBD2|TRBV7-2|TRBJ2-5
TGTGCCAGCAGCTTAGGGCCAGCGGGGGGGCAAGAGACCCAGTACTTC
CASSLGPAGGQETQYF
>-|-|TRBV28|TRBJ2-5
TGTGCCAGCAGTTTTAATCCGGAGACCCAGTACTTC
CASSFNPETQYF
>medium-sized|-|TRBV19|TRBJ2-1
TGTGCCACTACGGGCGGGATAGCCTACAATGAGCAGTTCTTC
CATTGGIAYNEQFF
>-|-|TRBV19|TRBJ1-5
TGTGCCAGTAGTCGGGACAAGAATCAGCCCCAGCATTTT
CASSRDKNQPQHF
>-|-|TRBV7-8|TRBJ1-5
TGTGCCAGCAGCTTAAGGACTGGATATAGCAATCAGCCCCAGCATTTT
CASSLRTGYSNQPQHF
>-|-|TRBV5-1|TRBJ2-5
TGCGCCAGCAGCTTGGATGGCGGGTTGGTGGAGACCCAGTACTTC
CASSLDGGLVETQYF
>-|TRBD2|TRBV5-6|TRBJ2-4
TGTGCCAGCAGCTTGGCTTCTAGCGGGGGGGCCGGCTCCAAAAACATTCAGTACTTC
CASSLASSGGAGSKNIQYF
>-|-|TRBV7-7|TRBJ2-7
TGTGCTAGCAGCCCGGCCCTTGTGAGGGCCCAACTTTTGGAGTACTTC
CASSPALVRAQLLEYF
>-|-|TRBV19|TRBJ2-7
TGTGCCAGTAGTATAGATCGGGACTCCTCGCAGTACTTC
CASSIDRDSSQYF
>once|TRBD2|TRBV5-1|TRBJ2-3
TGCGCCAGCAGCCCTAGCGGGGGGGCCATTGGTGCAGATACGCAGTATTTT
CASSPSGGAIGADTQYF
>-|TRBD2|TRBV6-5|TRBJ2-7
TGTGCCAGCAGTCCCCGGGTAGCGGGCGAGCAGTACTTC
CASSPRVAGEQYF
>-|-|TRBV11-3|TRBJ1-2
TGTGCCAGCAGCTTAGGCAGCGCAATCGATAACTATGGCTACACCTTC
CASSLGSAIDNYGYTF
>-|-|TRBV15|TRBJ1-1
TGTGCCACCATAGCCCGTGGGGTGGGGGGAAACACTGAAGCTTTCTTT
CATIARGVGGNTEAFF
>-|TRBD2|TRBV7-2|TRBJ2-3
TGTGCCAGCAGCTTAGTTAGCGGGGTCCCAGATACGCAGTATTTT
CASSLVSGVPDTQYF
>-|-|TRBV11-1|TRBJ1-2
TGTGCCAGCAGCTTAGAAGATAGAGGGCTTGGCTACACCTTC
CASSLEDRGLGYTF
>-|-|TRBV6-1|TRBJ1-5
TGTGCCAGCAGTGAAGGACAGTGGAATCAGCCCCAGCATTTT
CASSEGQWNQPQHF
>-|TRBD2|TRBV6-2/TRBV6-3|TRBJ2-1
TGTGCCAGCAGTTCCGATAGCGGGAGTGGTGGCGATGAGCAGTTCTTC
CASSSDSGSGGDEQFF
>few|-|TRBV24-1|TRBJ2-6
TGTGCCACCAGTGACAGGGGCTCTGGGGCCAACGTCCTGACTTTC
CATSDRGSGANVLTF
>-|-|TRBV7-2|TRBJ2-7
TGTGCCAGCAGCTTAGCGGCTCGCGGGGAGGAGCAGTACTTC
CASSLAARGEEQYF
>-|-|TRBV2|TRBJ2-7
TGTGCCAGCAGTGAATTCTCCGAGCAGTACTTC
CASSEFSEQYF
>-|TRBD1|TRBV5-6|TRBJ1-1
TGTGCCAGCAAATTATCAGGGGGGTGGACTGAAGCTTTCTTT
CASKLSGGWTEAFF
>-|-|TRBV5-8|TRBJ1-2
TGTGCCAGCAGCTTGGACGGTACCAACTATGGCTACACCTTC
CASSLDGTNYGYTF